This T cell receptor (beta chain) was recorded in a study of T cell responses to AZD1222 COVID-19 vaccine (dated by TCRdb to the early 2020s). About the investigation overall: Because spike-specific TCR depth and breadth did not differ between the two schedules, AZD1222 recipients who got a second dose at roughly 4 weeks were pooled with those who got a second dose at roughly 12 weeks. A total of more than 230 trial participants underwent TCR sequencing, of whom approximately 200 had received two doses of AZD1222 and approximately 26 had received two doses of the MenACWY control vaccine. Trial participants were enrolled into age subgroups of 18-55, 56-69 and 70-plus years, which contained approximately 150, 28 and 58 TCR-sequenced participants, respectively. What the work shows at the level of the full study, not this receptor alone: Participants were mostly white British, with more females than males. The authors suggested clonal diversity may have been underestimated. Nearly half of unique spike-specific TCRs reportedly recognized epitopes outside regions mutated in the B.1.351 and B.1.1.7 variants. Because no day 14 peak-response samples were available, the repertoires could be characterized only after the peak T cell response. After two AZD1222 doses, both the breadth and the depth of spike-specific TCRs were significantly higher than at day 0 and than in MenACWY recipients. The 56-69-year group was small, and its depth increase did not reach significance, likely because of low power. Vaccine-associated CD4 TCRs spanned the whole spike protein, with dominant responses in regions 160-218 and 743-854. Only five or six AZD1222 recipients were SARS-CoV-2 seropositive at baseline, limiting conclusions about previously exposed vaccinees.

Sequences MDHEN (CDR1) and SYDVKM (CDR2) are obtained from the germline V gene. The germline V and J ends show losses of 11 bases and 2 bases respectively, and no gene match explains 21 bases of the junction. There are 17 amino acids in the CDR3, from cysteine to phenylalanine inclusive. Only CDR3 DNA remains: 51 bases, in frame from the first base. The CDR3 regions of human TCRbeta chains were analyzed by immunosequencing. On the authors' methods: Repertoire TCRs were checked for matches against a reference library of SARS-CoV-2-specific TCRs that had been generated using the MIRA antigen-specificity platform. Breadth was defined as the fraction of unique TCRs that were SARS-CoV-2-associated, and depth was defined as the fraction of total T cells that were SARS-CoV-2-associated. Using the MIRA data, each spike-specific TCR was assigned both to the spike region to which the TCR was reactive and to a CD4 or CD8 class. Log10-transformed breadth and depth values were compared by one-way ANOVA with Sidak's multiple comparisons tests. Here the immuneACCESS table is served through TCRdb, limited to in-frame sequences with V and J called. Missing clones are a known gap in these copies; in checked studies unresolved V genes cover under half, and the rest lacks a known reason. The V and J calls and the clone size are those of that table, but D and trimming were determined from the DNA. Here the sample has 200,000 or so clones; just under 90% occur a single time. The top ten clones comprise about 6% of the sample.

About this clone itself: It has no known antigen specificity. One base away there is no much larger clone; base qualities are not given.

The time point label here, explained by the study, means: baseline before first vaccination. Vaccinee samples were obtained from the UK trials COV001 and COV002, which included a single-blind randomized controlled phase 2/3 trial of AZD1222 (ChAdOx1 nCoV-19) in healthy adults. For TCRbeta chain sequencing, PBMC samples were collected from trial participants at day 0 and at day 28 after the second dose. This TCR was recovered from an adult in good health. Material: peripheral blood, obtained on day 0 of AZD1222 vaccination. The rearranged segments are TRBV28 and TRBJ2-7; TRBD2 lines up with 7 middle nucleotides. The CDR3 is CAASGGKFVAGTYEQYF. The base sequence is TGTGCCGCATCAGGTGGTAAGTTCGTAGCGGGCACCTACGAGCAGTACTTC.